This passage covers 30 T cell receptor beta chains from one sample sequenced in a study of cytomegalovirus exposure and HLA in healthy donors. PCR used 60 Vbeta primers and 13 Jbeta primers. Profiled with immunoSEQ multiplex PCR; TCRdb holds only in-frame clones, not every one. The sample carries 130,000 to 150,000 clones, around 80% recorded once. The sample taken for sequencing was PBMCs. The receptors stem from a man aged 25 to 40 in good health and CMV-seropositive.

V gene TRBV30 combines with J gene TRBJ2-3, with D tentatively TRBD1 (5 bases). Germline V gene data show CDR1 as GTSNPN and CDR2 as SVGIG (reference sequence). V gave up 5 bases and J gave up 3 bases, with 12 bases separating them. The CDR3 loop spans 13 amino acids. CDR3 amino acids: CAWQAGFTDTQYF. The CDR3 nucleotides read TGTGCCTGGCAAGCAGGGTTTACAGATACGCAGTATTTT.

This chain links TRBV15 with TRBJ2-7, with TRBD1 matching 7 bases. The CDR3 is 14 amino acids. Germline values: CDR1 LNHNV, CDR2 YYDKDF (reference sequence). V dropped 3 bases and J dropped 3; count of bases not matched to a gene: 5. CDR3 DNA sequence: TGTGCCACCAGCAGGGAAGACAGGGACTACGAGCAGTACTTC. Translated: CATSREDRDYEQYF.

The gene calls are TRBV6-6 and TRBJ2-7, with D maybe TRBD2 (7 bases). CDR1 is MNHNY, CDR2 SVGAGI, per germline (reference sequence). The CDR3 sequence is 13 residues long. Trimming took 10 bases from V and 3 from J, leaving 16 bases between them. As DNA, the CDR3 is TGTGCCACCCACTCCGGGGGGCGCTACGAGCAGTACTTC. Its protein product is CATHSGGRYEQYF.

The V call is TRBV6-1, the J call TRBJ2-2; D not resolved. CDR3 length: 14 residues. The germline gives CDR1 MNHNS, CDR2 SASEGT. V was shortened by 4 bases and J by 1 base, with 7 bases between the two germline ends. The CDR3 region is CASSGSMNTGELFF. The CDR3 coding sequence is TGTGCCAGCAGTGGTTCCATGAACACCGGGGAGCTGTTTTTT.

The rearrangement joins TRBV4-3 to TRBJ2-2, with a weak D call TRBD2 (6 bases). CDR1 and CDR2 from the germline V gene are LGHNA and YSLEER. This CDR3 has 17 amino acids. V was pared by 0 bases and J by 1 base, with 12 bases between. In DNA form, the CDR3 reads TGCGCCAGCAGCCAAGATTACCCCGGGGGGAACACCGGGGAGCTGTTTTTT. Protein product: CASSQDYPGGNTGELFF.

The chain carries TRBV7-6 and TRBJ2-1; TRBD2 aligns across 8 bases. The CDR3 is 17 amino acids. CDR1 and CDR2 from the germline V gene are SGHVS and FNYEAQ. J lost 0 bases, V lost 3 bases, and 7 bases had no gene match. The CDR3 sequence: CASSFSGGISSYNEQFF. The DNA of the CDR3 is TGTGCCAGCAGCTTCTCGGGAGGGATAAGCTCCTACAATGAGCAGTTCTTC.

V gene TRBV7-8 combines with J gene TRBJ2-3; 8 bases map to TRBD1. After removal of 3 bases from V and 0 bases from J, the junction contained 11 bases not matched to a gene. The CDR3 consists of 18 residues. Germline CDR1 and CDR2: SGHVS and FQNEAQ. The CDR3 sequence: CASSFRDRWGSSTDTQYF. As DNA, the CDR3 is TGTGCCAGCAGCTTTAGGGACAGGTGGGGGTCTAGCACAGATACGCAGTATTTT.

The rearrangement uses TRBV5-6 and TRBJ2-1; 7 nucleotides line up with TRBD1. From germline, CDR1 is SGHDT and CDR2 YYEEEE. The V and J ends lost 6 bases and 3 bases, in that order; junction bases with no gene match: 12. The CDR3 is made up of 16 amino acids. Here the CDR3 DNA reads TGTGCCAGCATTTGGGGGACGACAGGGTACTACAATGAGCAGTTCTTC. Protein sequence: CASIWGTTGYYNEQFF.

This clone was picked up one time. The junction and the germline gene differ at one end; a read error may be behind it. The chain links TRBV4-1 to TRBJ2-2; weak D call: TRBD2 (6 bases). The CDR3 runs 13 residues. From germline, CDR1 is MGHRA and CDR2 YSYEKL. CDR3: CASSQVVPGGLFF. The CDR3 DNA reads TGCGCCAGCAGCCAAGTGGTTCCCGGGGGGCTGTTTTTT.

This rearrangement joins TRBV5-1 to TRBJ2-1; 7 bases map to TRBD2. Germline values: CDR1 SGHRS, CDR2 YFSETQ. J was trimmed by 8 bases and V by 5 bases; bases with no gene match: 7. The CDR3 length is 13 residues. The CDR3 DNA reads TGCGCCAGCAGGCTCGGGGGGAACGATGAGCAGTTCTTC. Translating it yields CASRLGGNDEQFF.

V is TRBV7-9 and J is TRBJ1-1; D gene unclear. The germline V gene encodes CDR1 SEHNR and CDR2 FQNEAQ (reference sequence). Trimming pared 2 bases from V and 6 bases from J, leaving 10 bases between. This CDR3 comprises 13 residues. CDR3: CASSLIVGAEAFF. The CDR3 DNA is TGTGCCAGCAGCTTAATCGTGGGCGCTGAAGCTTTCTTT.

The chain uses TRBV11-2 and TRBJ2-5; 9 bases align to TRBD2. CDR1 and CDR2 from the germline V gene are SGHAT and FQNNGV. V lost 1 base, J lost 1 base, and 7 bases stayed unmatched. The CDR3 is made up of 17 amino acids. The DNA for the CDR3 is TGTGCCAGCAGCTTAGGTGCAAGCGGGGGGTTCCAAGAGACCCAGTACTTC. Translating gives CASSLGASGGFQETQYF.

The rearrangement uses TRBV5-1 and TRBJ2-7; 7 bases map to TRBD2. The CDR3 is made up of 14 amino acids. J lost 6 bases, V lost 3 bases, and 9 bases had no gene match. CDR1 SGHRS and CDR2 YFSETQ come from the germline V gene. CDR3 in amino acids: CASSSAAGEGEQYF. The CDR3 DNA follows: TGCGCCAGCAGCTCTGCGGCGGGGGAAGGCGAGCAGTACTTC. Full variable domain (missing parts from reference TRBV5-1 and TRBJ2-7): KAGVTQTPRYLIKTRGQQVTLSCSPISGHRSVSWYQQTPGQGLQFLFEYFSETQRNKGNFPGRFSGRQFSNSRSEMNVSTLELGDSALYLCASSSAAGEGEQYFGPGTRLTVT.

The chain carries TRBV5-4 and TRBJ2-1; 10 nucleotides line up with TRBD2. In germline, CDR1 is SGHNT, CDR2 YYREEE (reference sequence). This CDR3 is built from 15 residues. The V and J ends lost 2 bases and 6 bases, in that order; junction bases with no gene match: 5. CDR3 residues: CASSFPLAGVNEQFF. CDR3 nucleotides: TGTGCCAGCAGCTTTCCGCTAGCGGGAGTCAATGAGCAGTTCTTC.

The chain employs TRBV11-1 and TRBJ2-7; D gene ambiguous. With 1 base removed from V and 2 bases from J, the gap between germline ends came to 6 bases. The CDR3 is made up of 13 amino acids. Germline CDR1 is SGHAT and CDR2 is FQDESV (reference sequence). CDR3 sequence (DNA): TGTGCCAGCAGCTTAGGGCTAGCCTACGAGCAGTACTTC. Encoded protein: CASSLGLAYEQYF. Together with reference TRBV11-1 and TRBJ2-7, the CDR3 gives the full variable domain: EAEVAQSPRYKITEKSQAVAFWCDPISGHATLYWYRQILGQGPELLVQFQDESVVDDSQLPKDRFSAERLKGVDSTLKIQPAELGDSAMYLCASSLGLAYEQYFGPGTRLTVT.

The V and J genes are TRBV5-6 and TRBJ1-2; no clear D gene. With 4 bases removed from V and 8 bases from J, the gap between germline ends came to 12 bases. In germline, CDR1 is SGHDT, CDR2 YYEEEE. This CDR3 region has 12 residues. In DNA, the CDR3 is TGTGCCAGCAGCACTACCCCTTTGGGCTACACCTTC. Translation: CASSTTPLGYTF.

The chain has TRBV6-5 and TRBJ2-3; a weak D match, TRBD1 (6 bases). Between the trimmed V and J ends, which lost 4 bases and 0 bases, there was a span of 8 bases. Per germline, CDR1 MNHEY and CDR2 SVGAGI. The CDR3 is 14 amino acids. The CDR3 sequence: CASSWTASTDTQYF. The CDR3, as DNA: TGTGCCAGCAGTTGGACAGCTAGCACAGATACGCAGTATTTT.

V usage is TRBV4-3 and J usage is TRBJ2-5, with D tentatively TRBD1 (5 bases). Germline assignment: CDR1 LGHNA and CDR2 YSLEER. The CDR3 is made up of 13 amino acids. V was pared by 4 bases and J by 2 bases, with 8 bases between. The CDR3 region is CASSRRQQETQYF. The CDR3 nucleotides read TGCGCCAGCAGCCGCAGACAGCAAGAGACCCAGTACTTC.

The V gene is TRBV2, the J gene TRBJ2-1; 10 bases are shared with TRBD2. After removal of 6 bases from V and 6 bases from J, the junction contained 5 bases not matched to a gene. This CDR3 has 14 residues. The germline V gene has CDR1 SNHLY and CDR2 FYNNEI. CDR3 nucleotides: TGTGCCAGCAGCGGAGGACTAGCGGCCAATGAGCAGTTCTTC. Translating it yields CASSGGLAANEQFF.

This sequence joins TRBV4-2 and TRBJ2-7, with 8 positions matching TRBD2. Germline V CDR1 and CDR2: LGHNA, YNFKEQ. The CDR3 runs to 16 residues. V dropped 4 bases and J dropped 1; count of bases not matched to a gene: 9. The CDR3 nucleotides read TGTGCCAGCAGCCCCCTTGAGAGCGGGAGATCCTACGAGCAGTACTTC. This codes for CASSPLESGRSYEQYF.

The rearrangement links TRBV7-9 to TRBJ1-3; no reliable D call. The V gene's germline CDR1 is SEHNR and CDR2 FQNEAQ (reference sequence). This CDR3 comprises 15 residues. V lost 5 bases and J 4 bases, leaving 15 bases between the germline ends. This CDR3 reads CASSPPLRHGNTIYF. CDR3 DNA sequence: TGTGCCAGCAGCCCACCGTTGCGACACGGAAACACCATATATTTT.

The chain couples TRBV5-1 to TRBJ2-3; D is undetermined. This CDR3 comprises 15 residues. V lost 0 bases, J lost 0 bases, and 8 bases lay in between. CDR1 is SGHRS, CDR2 YFSETQ, per germline. The CDR3, as DNA: TGCGCCAGCAGCTTGGGTCCAGCGAGCACAGATACGCAGTATTTT. It yields the protein CASSLGPASTDTQYF.

This clone showed up just once. The chain combines TRBV27 with TRBJ2-7; tentatively, D is TRBD2 (5 bases). This CDR3 has 16 amino acids. Germline V CDR1 and CDR2: MNHEY, SMNVEV (reference sequence). Trimming removed 2 bases at V and 3 bases at J, with 17 bases between. CDR3 in DNA: TGTGCCAGCAGTTTACGGGAAACTACTCTAAACTACGAGCAGTACTTC. This gives the protein CASSLRETTLNYEQYF.

The rearrangement uses TRBV28 and TRBJ2-7; D is ambiguous. This CDR3 is built from 15 residues. Germline V gene data show CDR1 as MDHEN and CDR2 as SYDVKM. Deletions cut 6 bases from V and 1 base from J, with 16 bases between. In DNA form, the CDR3 reads TGTGCCAGCAGCTCATACTTGCTCTCTTCCTACGAGCAGTACTTC. It translates to CASSSYLLSSYEQYF.

Comments on this clone: Other DNA sequences in the same sample also yield this CDR3. This CDR3 is CASSLVVGGGTEAFF. CDR3 sequence (DNA): TGTGCCAGCAGCTTAGTGGTGGGTGGGGGGACTGAAGCTTTCTTT. The J gene is TRBJ1-1, the V gene TRBV7-2; D possibly corresponds to TRBD1 (5 bases). Germline CDR1 and CDR2: SGHTA and FQGNSA. The CDR3 consists of 15 residues. The V end was cut by 1 base, the J end by 5 bases, with 14 bases between.

The chain carries TRBV10-2 and TRBJ1-1, with D possibly TRBD1 on 6 matching bases. Germline loops: CDR1 WSHSY, CDR2 SAAADI. V shed 7 bases and J shed 4 bases, with 19 bases lying between them. The length of the CDR3 is 15 residues. CDR3 bases: TGCGCCAGCATCCCGACAGGAGCTCTGGGCACTGAAGCTTTCTTT. This encodes CASIPTGALGTEAFF.

This clone was seen a single time. V is TRBV18 and J is TRBJ2-7; a possible D gene is TRBD2 (6 bases). CDR3 length equals 15 residues. CDR1 is KGHSH, CDR2 LQKENI, per germline. V lost 3 bases and J lost 4, with 16 bases in between. This CDR3 is CASSPPIGGMYEQYF. CDR3 nucleotide sequence: TGTGCCAGCTCACCTCCGATCGGCGGGATGTACGAGCAGTACTTC.

This chain joins TRBV4-1 and TRBJ2-6; D may be TRBD2 (5 bases). The CDR3 extends over 15 amino acids. Deletions cut 1 base from V and 2 bases from J, with 6 bases between. From germline, CDR1 is MGHRA and CDR2 YSYEKL. The chain's CDR3 is CASSQAGAGANVLTF. CDR3 bases: TGCGCCAGCAGCCAAGCCGGGGCTGGGGCCAACGTCCTGACTTTC.

The table lists this clone with a few counts. The chain has TRBV30 and TRBJ2-2, with D perhaps matching TRBD2 (7 bases). V lost 2 bases to trimming and J lost 5 bases, with 15 bases between them. The CDR3 runs to 15 residues. Germline assignment: CDR1 GTSNPN and CDR2 SVGIG (reference sequence). CDR3 protein: CAWSTQGRETGELFF. CDR3 DNA sequence: TGTGCCTGGAGTACCCAGGGGAGGGAAACCGGGGAGCTGTTTTTT. Using reference TRBV30 and TRBJ2-2 for the parts outside the CDR3, the full variable domain is SQTIHQWPATLVQPVGSPLSLECTVEGTSNPNLYWYRQAAGRGLQLLFYSVGIGQISSEVPQNLSASRPQDRQFILSSKKLLLSDSGFYLCAWSTQGRETGELFFGEGSRLTVL.

Only one count was recorded for this clone. V is TRBV5-5 and J is TRBJ2-3; D is unclear. There are 14 residues in the CDR3. Germline assignment: CDR1 SGHKS and CDR2 YYEKEE (reference sequence). Trimming left V 5 bases short and J 6 bases short, with 16 bases between. The CDR3: CASRRSAMEDTQYF. As DNA, the CDR3 is TGTGCCAGCAGACGATCGGCGATGGAGGATACGCAGTATTTT.